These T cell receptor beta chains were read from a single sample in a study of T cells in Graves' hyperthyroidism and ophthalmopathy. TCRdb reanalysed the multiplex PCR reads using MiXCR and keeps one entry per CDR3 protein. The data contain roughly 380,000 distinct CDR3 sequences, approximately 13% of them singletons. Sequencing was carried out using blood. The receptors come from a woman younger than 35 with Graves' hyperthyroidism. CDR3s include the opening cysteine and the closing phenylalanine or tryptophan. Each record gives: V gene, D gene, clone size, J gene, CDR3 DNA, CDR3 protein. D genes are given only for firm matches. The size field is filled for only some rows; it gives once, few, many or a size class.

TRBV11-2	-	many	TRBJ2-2	TGTGCCAGCAGCTTAGATCTAGGCAGGAGCACCGGGGAGCTGTTTTTT	CASSLDLGRSTGELFF
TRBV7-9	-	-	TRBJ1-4	TGTGCCAGCAGCAGCCCCCAAGGGGCGGCTAATGAAAAACTGTTTTTT	CASSSPQGAANEKLFF
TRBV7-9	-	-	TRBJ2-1	TGTGCCAGTCTCCCCAATGAGCAGTTCTTC	CASLPNEQFF
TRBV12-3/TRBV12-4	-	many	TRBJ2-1	TGTGCCAGCAGTCCCGGGAGCTCCTACAATGAGCAGTTCTTC	CASSPGSSYNEQFF
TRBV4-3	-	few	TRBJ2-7	TGCGCCAGCAGCCAAGATTCTGGTCCCTACGAGCAGTACTTC	CASSQDSGPYEQYF
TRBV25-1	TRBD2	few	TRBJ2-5	TGTGCCAGCAGTTGGGGGGGGCAAGAGACCCAGTACTTC	CASSWGGQETQYF
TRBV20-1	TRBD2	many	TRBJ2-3	TGCAGTGCTGGGGGGACTAGCGGGAGCACAGATACGCAGTATTTT	CSAGGTSGSTDTQYF
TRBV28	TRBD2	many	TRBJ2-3	TGTGCCAGCAGTTCCCCCAACGAAGCGGGGAGTACAGATACGCAGTATTTT	CASSSPNEAGSTDTQYF
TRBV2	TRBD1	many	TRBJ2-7	TGTGCCAGCACCGCCGGGACAGGGGGAAACTACGAGCAGTACTTC	CASTAGTGGNYEQYF
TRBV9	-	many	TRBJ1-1	TGTGCCAGCAGCGCGGACAGCGCCAACACTGAAGCTTTCTTT	CASSADSANTEAFF
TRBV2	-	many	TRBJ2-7	TGTGCCAGCCAAAAGGACGGAGCCTACGAGCAGTACTTC	CASQKDGAYEQYF
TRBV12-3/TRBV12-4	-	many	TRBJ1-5	TGTGCCAGCGGCCCGGGGTTTGGCAATCAGCCCCAGCATTTT	CASGPGFGNQPQHF
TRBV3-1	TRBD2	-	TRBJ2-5	TGTGCCAGCAGCCAAGGGCCTCTAGCGGGAGGGCCTATTGGAGAGACCCAGTACTTC	CASSQGPLAGGPIGETQYF
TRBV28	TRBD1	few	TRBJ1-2	TGTGCCAGCAGTTTATTGACAGGGGGCTGGGGTGGCTACACCTTC	CASSLLTGGWGGYTF
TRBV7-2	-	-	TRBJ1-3	TGTGCCAGCAGCTTAGCCCGGCTCTCTGGAAACACCATATATTTT	CASSLARLSGNTIYF
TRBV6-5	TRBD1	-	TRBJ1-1	TGTGCCAGCAGTTACTCCGGGACAGTGAACACTGAAGCTTTCTTT	CASSYSGTVNTEAFF
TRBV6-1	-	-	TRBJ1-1	TGTGCCAGCAGTGACGGGGCCACGAACACTGAAGCTTTCTTT	CASSDGATNTEAFF
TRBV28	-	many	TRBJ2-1	TGTGCCATCAGGGGGGCGGGAGACAGTGAGCAGTTCTTC	CAIRGAGDSEQFF
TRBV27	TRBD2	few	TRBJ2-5	TGTGCCAGCAGTCGAAGACTAGCGGGAGTGGGCTCCCAGTACTTC	CASSRRLAGVGSQYF
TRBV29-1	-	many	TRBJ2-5	TGCAGCGTTGAAGTCCGGGGAGAGACCCAGTACTTC	CSVEVRGETQYF
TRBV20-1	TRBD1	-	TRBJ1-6	TGCAGTGCTACACAGGGGACCCTTAATTCACCCCTCCACTTT	CSATQGTLNSPLHF
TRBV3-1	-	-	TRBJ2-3	TGTGCCAGCAGCCAAGAAGGGACCCCAGATACGCAGTATTTT	CASSQEGTPDTQYF
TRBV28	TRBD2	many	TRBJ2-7	TGTGCCAGCAGTTTATCGCCGGGGAGCGGGAGTAACCACGAGCAGTACTTC	CASSLSPGSGSNHEQYF
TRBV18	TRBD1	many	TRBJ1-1	TGTGCCAGCTCACCAACCACAGGGGAAGCTGAAGCTTTCTTT	CASSPTTGEAEAFF
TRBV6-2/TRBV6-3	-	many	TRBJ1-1	TGTGCCAGCAGTTACTCGAGGGCCACTGAAGCTTTCTTT	CASSYSRATEAFF
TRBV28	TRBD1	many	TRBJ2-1	TGTGCCAGCAGTTTTGCGGGACAGGGGGTAAATGAGCAGTTCTTC	CASSFAGQGVNEQFF
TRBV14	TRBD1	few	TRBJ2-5	TGTGCCAGCAGCCCCACAGGGGGCTGGGAGACCCAGTACTTC	CASSPTGGWETQYF
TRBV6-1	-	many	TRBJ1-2	TGTGCCAGCAACGACCCCCCGGCTGGCTACACCTTC	CASNDPPAGYTF
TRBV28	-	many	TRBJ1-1	TGTGCCAGCAGTTTTAGGTCAGCCAACACTGAAGCTTTCTTT	CASSFRSANTEAFF
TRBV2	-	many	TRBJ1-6	TGTGCCAGCAGTGACCTAGCAGGCCGTGGTTCACCCCTCCACTTT	CASSDLAGRGSPLHF
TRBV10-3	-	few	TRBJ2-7	TGTGCCATCAGTGCAACAGGGAGGTCCTACGAGCAGTACTTC	CAISATGRSYEQYF
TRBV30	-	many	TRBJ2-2	TGTGCCTGGAGTTACGCGAACACCGGGGAGCTGTTTTTT	CAWSYANTGELFF
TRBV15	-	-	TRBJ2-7	TGTGCCACCAGCAGAGATTTGATTCCGGGGAACGAGCAGTACTTC	CATSRDLIPGNEQYF
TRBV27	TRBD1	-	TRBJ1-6	TGTGCCAGCAGATGGGACGGGACAGGGAATTCACCCCTCCACTTT	CASRWDGTGNSPLHF
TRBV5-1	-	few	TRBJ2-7	TGCGCCAGCAGCTCGGAAGCAGGCTCCTACGAGCAGTACTTC	CASSSEAGSYEQYF
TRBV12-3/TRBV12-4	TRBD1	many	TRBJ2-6	TGTGCCAGCAGTTTAGGACAGGGGGCTGGGGCCAACGTCCTGACTTTC	CASSLGQGAGANVLTF
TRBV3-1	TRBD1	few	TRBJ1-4	TGTGCCAGCACAGCAGGGGGTGAAAAACTGTTTTTT	CASTAGGEKLFF
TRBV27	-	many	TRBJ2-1	TGTGCCAGCAGTAACCGGGTCGGGAAGCAGTTCTTC	CASSNRVGKQFF
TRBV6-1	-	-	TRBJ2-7	TGTGCCAGCAGTGAAAAGGAGGGACATACGACTAGCTCCTACGAGCAGTACTTC	CASSEKEGHTTSSYEQYF
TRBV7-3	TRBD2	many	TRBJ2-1	TGTGCCAGCAGCGGGTCCGGGACTAGCGATCGGAAGTTCTTC	CASSGSGTSDRKFF
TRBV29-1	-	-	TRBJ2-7	TGCAGCGTTGTGACGGCGACTAGCTCCTACGAGCAGTACTTC	CSVVTATSSYEQYF
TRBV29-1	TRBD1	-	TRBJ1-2	TGCAGCGTTGCGACAGGGGGCTCTGGCTACACCTTC	CSVATGGSGYTF
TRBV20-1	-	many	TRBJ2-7	TGCAGTGCTAGAGGGGGACACTCAGGAGGTTACGAGCAGTACTTC	CSARGGHSGGYEQYF
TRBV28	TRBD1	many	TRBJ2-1	TGTGCCAGCAGTCTACCGGGACAGGGCTTAATCTCCTACAATGAGCAGTTCTTC	CASSLPGQGLISYNEQFF
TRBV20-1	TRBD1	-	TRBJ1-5	TGCAGTGCTACCCGGGACAGGGGGCGAGATAGCAATCAGGCCCAGCATTTT	CSATRDRGRDSNQAQHF
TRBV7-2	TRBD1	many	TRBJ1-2	TGTGCCAGCAGCACGGGACAGTACCGCTCGGGAGGCTACACCTTC	CASSTGQYRSGGYTF
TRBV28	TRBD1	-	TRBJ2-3	TGTGCCAGCAGTTTACAGGGGGCAGGAACAGATACGCAGTATTTT	CASSLQGAGTDTQYF
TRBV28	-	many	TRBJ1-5	TGTGCCAGCAGTTCAACAGGGTATAGCAATCAGCCCCAGCATTTT	CASSSTGYSNQPQHF
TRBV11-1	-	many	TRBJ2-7	TGTGCCAGCAGCTTAGTACCTCTCTACGAGCAGTACTTC	CASSLVPLYEQYF
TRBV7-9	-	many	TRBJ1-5	TGTGCCAGCAGTTTGGCAGGGAGCAATCAGCCCCAGCATTTT	CASSLAGSNQPQHF
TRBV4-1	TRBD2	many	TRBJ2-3	TGCGCCAGCAGCCCAGGGTTATCGGCGGGAGGGAGCACAGATACGCAGTATTTT	CASSPGLSAGGSTDTQYF
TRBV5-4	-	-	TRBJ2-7	TGTGCCAGCAGCTTAGGAGGATCAGCGAACGAGCAGTACTTC	CASSLGGSANEQYF
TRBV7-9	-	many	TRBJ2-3	TGTGCCAGCAGCTTGGTTAGCGGCGCTAGCACAGATACGCAGTATTTT	CASSLVSGASTDTQYF
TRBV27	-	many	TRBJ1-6	TGTGCCAGCAGTCTGACCGGCAGTAATTCACCCCTCCACTTT	CASSLTGSNSPLHF
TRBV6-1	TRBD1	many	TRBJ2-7	TGTGCCAGCAGTGCCCGGGACAGGATCTCCTACGAGCAGTACTTC	CASSARDRISYEQYF
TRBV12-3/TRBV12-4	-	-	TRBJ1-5	TGTGCCAGCAGGGTGCCCGGGAATCAGCCCCAGCATTTT	CASRVPGNQPQHF
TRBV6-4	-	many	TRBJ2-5	TGTGCCAGCAGTCGGACGGTCCAAGAGACCCAGTACTTC	CASSRTVQETQYF
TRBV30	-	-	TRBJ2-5	TGTGCCTGGAGTGTCGGGGACGACGAGACCCAGTACTTC	CAWSVGDDETQYF
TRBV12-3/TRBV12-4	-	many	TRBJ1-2	TGTGCCAGCAGTCCACAGGATTCCTATGGCTACACCTTC	CASSPQDSYGYTF